This T cell receptor (beta chain) originates from a study of beta chain features in type 1 diabetes. Donors contributed one heparinised blood draw apiece, averaging approximately 0.12 L. Expressed TCRB transcripts were sequenced because the isolated RNA had all been reverse transcribed beforehand. The data were produced by immunoSEQ multiplex PCR, yet TCRdb's version contains in-frame clones alone and is incomplete. The profile shows about 410,000 clones, roughly 13% of them singletons. V was pared by 4 bases and J by 2 bases, with 9 bases between. This CDR3 region has 14 residues. Germline lookup yields CDR1 SQVTM and CDR2 ANQGSEA.

V is TRBV29-1 and J is TRBJ2-6; weak D call: TRBD2 (6 bases). The sequenced sample was naive CD4+ T cells from blood. The TCR was taken from a man under 40 in good health. The CDR3 nucleotides read TGCAGCGTTGCCGCTAGCGCTGGGGCCAACGTCCTGACTTTC. Its translation: CSVAASAGANVLTF.